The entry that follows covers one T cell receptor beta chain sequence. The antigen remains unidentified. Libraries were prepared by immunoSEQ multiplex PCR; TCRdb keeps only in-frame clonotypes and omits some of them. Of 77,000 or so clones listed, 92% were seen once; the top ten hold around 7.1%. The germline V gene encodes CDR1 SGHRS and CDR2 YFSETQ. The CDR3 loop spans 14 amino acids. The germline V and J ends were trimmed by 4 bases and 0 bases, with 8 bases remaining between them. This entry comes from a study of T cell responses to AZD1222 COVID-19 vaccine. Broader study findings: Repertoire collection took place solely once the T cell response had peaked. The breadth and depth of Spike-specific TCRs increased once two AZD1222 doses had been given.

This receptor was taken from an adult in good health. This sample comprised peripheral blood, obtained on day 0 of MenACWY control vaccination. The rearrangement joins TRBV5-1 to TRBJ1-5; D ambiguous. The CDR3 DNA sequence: TGCGCCAGCAGCATGGACGGTAGCAATCAGCCCCAGCATTTT. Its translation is CASSMDGSNQPQHF. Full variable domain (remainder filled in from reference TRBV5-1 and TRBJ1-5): KAGVTQTPRYLIKTRGQQVTLSCSPISGHRSVSWYQQTPGQGLQFLFEYFSETQRNKGNFPGRFSGRQFSNSRSEMNVSTLELGDSALYLCASSMDGSNQPQHFGDGTRLSIL.